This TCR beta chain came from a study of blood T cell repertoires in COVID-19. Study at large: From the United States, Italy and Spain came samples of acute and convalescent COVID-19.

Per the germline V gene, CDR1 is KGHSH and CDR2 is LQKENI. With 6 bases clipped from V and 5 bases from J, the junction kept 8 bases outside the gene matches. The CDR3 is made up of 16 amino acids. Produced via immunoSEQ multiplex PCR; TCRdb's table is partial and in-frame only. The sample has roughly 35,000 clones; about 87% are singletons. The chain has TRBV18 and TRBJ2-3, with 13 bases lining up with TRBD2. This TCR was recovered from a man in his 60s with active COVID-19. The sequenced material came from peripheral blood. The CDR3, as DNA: TGTGCCAGCTCTCGAGGACTAGCGGGAGCTGGAGATACGCAGTATTTT. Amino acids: CASSRGLAGAGDTQYF.